A selection of T cell receptor beta chains follows, all from one sample in a study of blood T cell repertoires in COVID-19. Assay used: immunoSEQ multiplex PCR; TCRdb lists only in-frame clones, some missing. This sample has about 200,000 clones, with roughly 90% found just once. Sequenced sample: peripheral blood. The receptor set was obtained from a man between 18 and 29 years old with active or convalescent COVID-19. The CDR3 runs from the conserved cysteine through the conserved F or W. A D gene is named only where the DNA matches it firmly. Expanded clones are given a class, and other clones once, few, many or no size at all.

J gene,clone size,D gene,V gene,CDR3 protein,CDR3 DNA
TRBJ2-2,-,TRBD2,TRBV4-2,CASSQKSSGTTNTGELFF,TGTGCCAGCAGCCAAAAATCTAGTGGGACTACCAACACCGGGGAGCTGTTTTTT
TRBJ1-1,few,-,TRBV27,CASGSIEDAFF,TGTGCCAGCGGATCCATAGAGGATGCTTTCTTT
TRBJ1-1,-,-,TRBV10-1,CASRPTGCTEAFF,TGCGCCAGCAGGCCAACAGGGTGCACTGAAGCTTTCTTT
TRBJ1-1,-,TRBD1,TRBV27,CASSLGTVNTEAFF,TGTGCCAGCAGTTTAGGGACAGTGAACACTGAAGCTTTCTTT
TRBJ1-5,few,-,TRBV2,CAPYRDKTPNQPQHF,TGTGCCCCCTACCGGGACAAAACACCAAATCAGCCCCAGCATTTT
TRBJ2-3,once,TRBD2,TRBV15,CATESGTSWATQYF,TGTGCCACCGAGTCCGGGACTAGTTGGGCAACGCAGTATTTT
TRBJ1-1,-,TRBD1,TRBV19,CATTPLRDLQGEGTEAFF,TGTGCCACCACTCCCCTAAGGGACCTACAGGGGGAGGGTACTGAAGCTTTCTTT
TRBJ2-1,-,TRBD2,TRBV7-9,CASSLDGGSSYNEQFF,TGTGCCAGCAGCTTAGACGGCGGGAGCTCCTACAATGAGCAGTTCTTC
TRBJ1-5,-,TRBD1,TRBV3-1/TRBV3-2,CASSQGGQPNQPQHF,TGTGCCAGCAGCCAAGGGGGACAGCCCAATCAGCCCCAGCATTTT
TRBJ1-1,-,-,TRBV7-2,CASSPLRGQRGDVSPEAFF,TGTGCCAGCAGCCCATTAAGAGGACAGCGGGGTGATGTCAGCCCTGAAGCTTTCTTT
TRBJ2-7,-,-,TRBV5-1,CASSLTGPGYEQYF,TGCGCCAGCAGCTTGACAGGCCCGGGCTACGAGCAGTACTTC
TRBJ2-1,-,TRBD1,TRBV7-9,CASSLDRGIEQFF,TGTGCCAGCAGCCTGGACAGGGGGATTGAGCAGTTCTTC
TRBJ2-3,-,-,TRBV29-1,CSVEGQANTDTQYF,TGCAGCGTTGAGGGTCAGGCGAACACAGATACGCAGTATTTT
TRBJ2-3,-,-,TRBV19,CASSTRLTDTQYF,TGTGCCAGTAGTACCAGACTCACAGATACGCAGTATTTT
TRBJ2-2,-,TRBD1,TRBV3-1/TRBV3-2,CASSLTAKGGDAGELFF,TGTGCCAGCAGCCTTACCGCCAAAGGGGGCGATGCCGGGGAGCTGTTTTTT
TRBJ1-6,once,-,TRBV10-3,CAISESTGSSYNSPLHF,TGTGCCATCAGTGAGTCGACGGGAAGCTCCTATAATTCACCCCTCCACTTT
TRBJ1-3,-,-,TRBV7-8,CASSPLQARQGNTIYF,TGTGCCAGCAGCCCCCTTCAGGCCAGGCAAGGAAACACCATATATTTT
TRBJ1-2,few,-,TRBV5-1,CASSSTPSTYGYTF,TGCGCCAGCAGCTCGACTCCTTCCACATATGGCTACACCTTC
TRBJ1-1,-,-,TRBV9,CASSSPLNTEAFF,TGTGCCAGCAGCTCGCCACTTAACACTGAAGCTTTCTTT
TRBJ2-2,-,-,TRBV5-1,CASSLEAVVTGELFF,TGCGCCAGCAGCTTGGAAGCGGTAGTTACCGGGGAGCTGTTTTTT
TRBJ2-3,-,TRBD2,TRBV4-1,CASSHGTSGSRRTDTQYF,TGCGCCAGCAGCCACGGGACTAGCGGGAGTAGGAGGACAGATACGCAGTATTTT
TRBJ2-2,-,-,TRBV19,CASSIMAGANTGELFF,TGTGCCAGTAGTATAATGGCGGGCGCGAACACCGGGGAGCTGTTTTTT
TRBJ2-7,-,-,TRBV18,CASSPREGDEQYF,TGTGCCAGCTCACCACGTGAGGGGGACGAGCAGTACTTC
TRBJ2-2,-,-,TRBV15,CATSPRRGQGNTGELFF,TGTGCCACCAGCCCAAGGAGGGGGCAGGGAAACACCGGGGAGCTGTTTTTT
TRBJ1-1,-,-,TRBV3-1/TRBV3-2,CASSQARDTEAFF,TGTGCCAGCAGCCAAGCCCGGGACACTGAAGCTTTCTTT
TRBJ1-1,-,-,TRBV9,CASSPRAGTEAFF,TGTGCCAGCAGCCCGAGGGCGGGCACTGAAGCTTTCTTT
TRBJ2-3,-,TRBD1,TRBV18,CASSPGTGRPDTQYF,TGTGCCAGCTCTCCCGGGACAGGGCGCCCAGATACGCAGTATTTT
TRBJ2-3,few,TRBD2,TRBV4-2,CASSLGLAGRTSTDTQYF,TGTGCCAGCAGCCTGGGACTAGCGGGGAGGACTAGCACAGATACGCAGTATTTT
TRBJ1-6,-,-,TRBV7-2,CASSLGQNYNSPLHF,TGTGCCAGCAGCTTGGGGCAGAACTATAATTCACCCCTCCACTTT
TRBJ1-4,-,TRBD1,TRBV7-9,CASSLAGQGSNEKLFF,TGTGCCAGCAGCTTAGCGGGACAGGGGTCTAATGAAAAACTGTTTTTT
TRBJ2-5,-,TRBD1,TRBV25-1,CASSDLRQGALETQYF,TGTGCCAGCAGTGATCTAAGACAGGGGGCCTTGGAGACCCAGTACTTC
TRBJ2-2,-,-,TRBV5-1,CASTLSGELFF,TGCGCCAGCACCCTTTCCGGGGAGCTGTTTTTT
TRBJ1-2,-,TRBD1,TRBV12-3/TRBV12-4,CASRPGGARGYTF,TGTGCCAGCAGACCAGGGGGCGCGAGGGGCTACACCTTC
TRBJ2-2,-,-,TRBV3-1/TRBV3-2,CASSQQYTGELFF,TGTGCCAGCAGCCAACAGTACACCGGGGAGCTGTTTTTT
TRBJ2-1,few,TRBD2,TRBV29-1,CSSREGDYNEQFF,TGCAGCTCGCGGGAGGGGGACTACAATGAGCAGTTCTTC
TRBJ1-3,-,-,TRBV9,CASSVGQSGNTIYF,TGTGCCAGCAGCGTAGGACAGTCTGGAAACACCATATATTTT
TRBJ1-1,-,-,TRBV10-2,CASSSGNTEAFF,TGCGCCAGCAGCTCCGGGAACACTGAAGCTTTCTTT
TRBJ2-7,many,TRBD2,TRBV4-3,CASSPGLAEGYEQYF,TGCGCCAGCAGCCCGGGACTAGCGGAAGGCTACGAGCAGTACTTC
TRBJ1-2,-,-,TRBV7-3,CASSLNGRDDYGYTF,TGTGCCAGCAGCTTAAACGGCAGGGATGACTATGGCTACACCTTC
TRBJ2-7,-,-,TRBV7-2,CASSLRGSYEQYF,TGTGCCAGCAGCCTGAGGGGGTCCTACGAGCAGTACTTC
TRBJ2-7,-,-,TRBV7-9,CASSLSLGAYEQYF,TGTGCCAGCAGCTTAAGTCTAGGGGCCTACGAGCAGTACTTC
TRBJ2-5,-,TRBD2,TRBV9,CASSVGLAGGEGETQYF,TGTGCCAGCAGCGTAGGACTAGCGGGAGGGGAGGGAGAGACCCAGTACTTC
TRBJ2-7,-,TRBD2,TRBV2,CASRVAGAREQYF,TGTGCCAGCCGGGTAGCGGGAGCGAGAGAGCAGTACTTC
TRBJ1-2,-,-,TRBV5-1,CASSLAGTVNYGYTF,TGCGCCAGCAGCTTGGCCGGGACTGTAAACTATGGCTACACCTTC
TRBJ1-1,-,TRBD1,TRBV5-1,CASSQGVMDTEAFF,TGCGCCAGCAGTCAGGGGGTTATGGACACTGAAGCTTTCTTT
TRBJ1-2,-,-,TRBV12-3/TRBV12-4,CASSLHGRVYTF,TGTGCCAGCAGTTTACACGGGCGGGTCTACACCTTC
TRBJ2-7,-,-,TRBV6-1,CASSEGVGVSHEQYF,TGTGCCAGCAGTGAAGGGGTAGGGGTAAGTCACGAGCAGTACTTC
TRBJ2-2,-,TRBD2,TRBV2,CASSFPSGGANTGELFF,TGTGCCAGCAGTTTCCCTAGCGGGGGGGCTAACACCGGGGAGCTGTTTTTT
TRBJ1-6,-,-,TRBV4-1,CASSQQGGHRSPLHF,TGCGCCAGCAGCCAGCAGGGCGGCCACCGTTCACCCCTCCACTTT
TRBJ1-4,-,TRBD1,TRBV5-1,CASSMGQGNEKLFF,TGCGCCAGCAGCATGGGACAGGGTAATGAAAAACTGTTTTTT
TRBJ1-2,-,-,TRBV10-3,CAITEMDRANYGYTF,TGTGCCATCACTGAAATGGACAGAGCTAACTATGGCTACACCTTC
TRBJ2-2,-,-,TRBV6-5,CASFGGTGELFF,TGTGCCAGTTTCGGTGGCACCGGGGAGCTGTTTTTT
TRBJ2-1,few,-,TRBV29-1,CSVRTGLGNEQFF,TGCAGCGTCCGAACAGGGCTCGGGAATGAGCAGTTCTTC